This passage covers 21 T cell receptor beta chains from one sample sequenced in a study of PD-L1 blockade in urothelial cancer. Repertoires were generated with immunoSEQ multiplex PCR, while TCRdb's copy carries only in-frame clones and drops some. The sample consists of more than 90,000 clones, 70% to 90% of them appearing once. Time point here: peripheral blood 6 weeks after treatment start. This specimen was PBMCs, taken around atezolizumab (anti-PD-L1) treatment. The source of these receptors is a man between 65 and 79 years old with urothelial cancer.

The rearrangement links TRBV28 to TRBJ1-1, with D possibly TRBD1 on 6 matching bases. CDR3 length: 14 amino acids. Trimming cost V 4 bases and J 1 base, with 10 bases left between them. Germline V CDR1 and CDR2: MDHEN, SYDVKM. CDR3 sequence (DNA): TGTGCCAGCAGTTCCCCGGGACAGAACACTGAAGCTTTCTTT. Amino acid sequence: CASSSPGQNTEAFF. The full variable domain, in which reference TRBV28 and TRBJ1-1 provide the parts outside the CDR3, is DVKVTQSSRYLVKRTGEKVFLECVQDMDHENMFWYRQDPGLGLRLIYFSYDVKMKEKGDIPEGYSVSREKKERFSLILESASTNQTSMYLCASSSPGQNTEAFFGQGTRLTVV.

The CDR3 DNA is TGTGCCAGCAGCTCGACAGGGATCTACGAGCAGTACTTC. Protein: CASSSTGIYEQYF. The chain combines TRBV7-9 with TRBJ2-7; TRBD1 aligns across 7 bases. Unmatched junction bases numbered 3, after V lost 4 bases and J lost 3 bases. This CDR3 is 13 amino acids long. Germline lookup yields CDR1 SEHNR and CDR2 FQNEAQ (reference sequence).

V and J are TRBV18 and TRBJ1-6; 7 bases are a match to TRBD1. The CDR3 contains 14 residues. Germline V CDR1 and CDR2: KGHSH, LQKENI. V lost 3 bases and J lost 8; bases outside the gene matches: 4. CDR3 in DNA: TGTGCCAGCTCACCCCGGACAGGTTATTCACCCCTCCACTTT. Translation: CASSPRTGYSPLHF.

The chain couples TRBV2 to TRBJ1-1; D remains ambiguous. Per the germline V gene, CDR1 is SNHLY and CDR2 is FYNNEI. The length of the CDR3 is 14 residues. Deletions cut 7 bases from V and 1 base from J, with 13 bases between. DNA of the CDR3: TGTGCCAGCAAGAGGGATCTTGGGAACACTGAAGCTTTCTTT. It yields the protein CASKRDLGNTEAFF.

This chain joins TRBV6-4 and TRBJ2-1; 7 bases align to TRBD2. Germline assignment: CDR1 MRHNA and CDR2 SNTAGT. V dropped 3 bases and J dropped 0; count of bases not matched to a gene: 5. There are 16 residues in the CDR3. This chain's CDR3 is CASSETSFSSYNEQFF. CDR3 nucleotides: TGTGCCAGCAGTGAGACTAGCTTTAGCTCCTACAATGAGCAGTTCTTC.

CDR3 protein: CSVKREGHEYEQFF. CDR3 sequence (DNA): TGCAGCGTGAAACGGGAGGGCCACGAGTATGAGCAGTTCTTC. This rearrangement joins TRBV29-1 to TRBJ2-1; 8 nucleotides line up with TRBD2. The J segment lost 8 bases and the V segment lost 6 bases, leaving 12 bases of the junction unmatched. From germline, CDR1 is SQVTM and CDR2 ANQGSEA. The CDR3 is 14 amino acids.

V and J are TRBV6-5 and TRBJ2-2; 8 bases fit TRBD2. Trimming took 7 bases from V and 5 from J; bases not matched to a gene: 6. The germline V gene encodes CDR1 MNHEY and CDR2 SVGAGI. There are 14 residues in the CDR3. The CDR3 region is CASNPGGRTGELFF. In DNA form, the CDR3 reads TGTGCCAGCAACCCGGGCGGGAGGACCGGGGAGCTGTTTTTT.

CDR3 sequence reads: CASRQRDSSGTDTQYF. DNA for the CDR3: TGTGCCAGCAGACAGCGGGACTCCTCCGGAACAGATACGCAGTATTTT. The rearrangement uses TRBV6-6 and TRBJ2-3, with 7 bases identical to TRBD2. The V gene end was trimmed by 6 bases and the J gene end by 3 bases; junction bases not matched to a gene: 12. Germline-derived CDR1 and CDR2 are MNHNY and SVGAGI (reference sequence). CDR3 length: 16 residues.

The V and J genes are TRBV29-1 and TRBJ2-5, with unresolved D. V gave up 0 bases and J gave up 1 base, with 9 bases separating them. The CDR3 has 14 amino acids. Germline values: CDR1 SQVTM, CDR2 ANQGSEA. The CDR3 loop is CSVEDRPGQETQYF. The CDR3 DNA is TGCAGCGTTGAAGATCGTCCAGGCCAAGAGACCCAGTACTTC.

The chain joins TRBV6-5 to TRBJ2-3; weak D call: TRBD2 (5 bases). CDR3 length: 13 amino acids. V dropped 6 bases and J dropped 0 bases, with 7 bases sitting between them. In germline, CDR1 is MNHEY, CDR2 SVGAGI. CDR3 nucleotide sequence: TGTGCCAGCAGACCGGGGAGCACAGATACGCAGTATTTT. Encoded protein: CASRPGSTDTQYF.

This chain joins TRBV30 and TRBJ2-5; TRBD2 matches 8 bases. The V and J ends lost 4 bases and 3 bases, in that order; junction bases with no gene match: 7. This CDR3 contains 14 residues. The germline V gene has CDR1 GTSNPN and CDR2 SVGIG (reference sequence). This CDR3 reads CAWNSGNEEETQYF. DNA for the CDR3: TGTGCCTGGAATAGCGGGAACGAGGAAGAGACCCAGTACTTC.

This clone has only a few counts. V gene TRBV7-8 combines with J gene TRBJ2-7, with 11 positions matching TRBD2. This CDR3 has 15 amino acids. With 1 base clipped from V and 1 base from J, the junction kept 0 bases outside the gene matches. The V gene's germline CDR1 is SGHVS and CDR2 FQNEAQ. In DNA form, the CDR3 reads TGTGCCAGCAGCTTAGGACTAGCGGGATCCTACGAGCAGTACTTC. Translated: CASSLGLAGSYEQYF.

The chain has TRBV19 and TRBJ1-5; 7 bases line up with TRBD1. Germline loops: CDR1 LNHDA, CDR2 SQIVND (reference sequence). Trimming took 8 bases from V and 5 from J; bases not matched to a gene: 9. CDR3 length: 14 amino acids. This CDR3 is CASRDRTLHQPQHF. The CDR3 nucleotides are TGTGCCAGTCGGGACAGAACCCTCCATCAGCCCCAGCATTTT.

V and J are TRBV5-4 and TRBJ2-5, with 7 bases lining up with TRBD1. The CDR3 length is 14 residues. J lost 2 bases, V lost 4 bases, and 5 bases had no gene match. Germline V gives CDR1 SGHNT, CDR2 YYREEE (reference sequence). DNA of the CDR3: TGTGCCAGCAGCCGGGGACAGCAACAAGAGACCCAGTACTTC. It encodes CASSRGQQQETQYF.

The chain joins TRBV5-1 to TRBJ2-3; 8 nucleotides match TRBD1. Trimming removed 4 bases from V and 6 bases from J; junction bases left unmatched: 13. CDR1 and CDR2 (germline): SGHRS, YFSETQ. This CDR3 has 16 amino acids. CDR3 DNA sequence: TGCGCCAGCAGCCCCAAAGTGACAGGGGCGAGGGATACGCAGTATTTT. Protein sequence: CASSPKVTGARDTQYF.

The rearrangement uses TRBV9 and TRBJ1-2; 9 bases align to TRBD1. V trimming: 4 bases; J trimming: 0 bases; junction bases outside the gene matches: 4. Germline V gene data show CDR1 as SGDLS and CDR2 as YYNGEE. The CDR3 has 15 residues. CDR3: CASSRGQGTNYGYTF. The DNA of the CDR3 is TGTGCCAGCAGCCGCGGACAGGGGACTAACTATGGCTACACCTTC.

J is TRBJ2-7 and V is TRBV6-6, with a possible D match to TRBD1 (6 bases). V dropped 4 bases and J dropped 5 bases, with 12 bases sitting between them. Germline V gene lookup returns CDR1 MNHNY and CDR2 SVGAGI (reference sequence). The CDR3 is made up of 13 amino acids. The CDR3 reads CASSFQGNHEQYF. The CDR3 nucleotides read TGTGCCAGCAGTTTCCAGGGGAACCACGAGCAGTACTTC.

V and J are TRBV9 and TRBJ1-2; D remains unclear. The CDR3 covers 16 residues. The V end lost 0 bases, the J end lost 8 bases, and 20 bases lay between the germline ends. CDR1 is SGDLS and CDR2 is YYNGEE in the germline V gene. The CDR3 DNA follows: TGTGCCAGCAGCGTAGTGTCAGGAACAAGTTCGGGGGGCTACACCTTC. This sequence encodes CASSVVSGTSSGGYTF.

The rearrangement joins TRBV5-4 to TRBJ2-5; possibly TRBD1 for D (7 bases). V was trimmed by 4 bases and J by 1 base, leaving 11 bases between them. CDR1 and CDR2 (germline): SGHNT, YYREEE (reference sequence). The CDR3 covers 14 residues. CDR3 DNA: TGTGCCAGCAGCCCGCGGGACAGCCAAGAGACCCAGTACTTC. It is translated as CASSPRDSQETQYF.

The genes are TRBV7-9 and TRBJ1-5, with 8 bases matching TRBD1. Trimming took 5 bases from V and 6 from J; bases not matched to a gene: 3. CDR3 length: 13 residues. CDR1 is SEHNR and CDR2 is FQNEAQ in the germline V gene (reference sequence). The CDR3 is CASSQGAAQPQHF. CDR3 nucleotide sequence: TGTGCCAGCAGCCAGGGGGCAGCTCAGCCCCAGCATTTT.

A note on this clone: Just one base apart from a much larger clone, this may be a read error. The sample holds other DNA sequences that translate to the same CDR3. The CDR3 sequence is CASQGNRGGYGYTF. CDR3 coding DNA: TGTGCTAGCCAAGGAAACAGAGGGGGCTATGGCTACACCTTC. The chain has TRBV2 and TRBJ1-2; D might be TRBD1 (6 bases). The CDR3 runs 14 residues. The V gene's germline CDR1 is SNHLY and CDR2 FYNNEI.